This entry describes one TCR beta chain. The data derive from a study of blood T cell repertoires in COVID-19. Overall study: The United States, Italy and Spain were the sources of the acute and convalescent COVID-19 samples. T cells, B-cell-depleted T cells, or PBMCs provided the cDNA or gDNA that served as material.

Trimming pared 2 bases from V and 4 bases from J, leaving 14 bases between. The CDR3 is 15 residues long. Germline lookup yields CDR1 KGHSH and CDR2 LQKENI. Original processing methods: The assay estimated nucleated cells by amplifying reference gene primers. Data came from immunoSEQ multiplex PCR; TCRdb stores just in-frame clones and leaves some out. The V and J calls and clone size are taken from that table; D and trimming were inferred from the DNA. This table holds more than 90,000 clones, approximately 87% found once. J is TRBJ1-1 and V is TRBV18; D may be TRBD1 (6 bases). The TCR comes from a man between 65 and 85 years old who had recovered from COVID-19. The source material was peripheral blood. This CDR3 is CASSPRTVLATEAFF. CDR3 bases: TGTGCCAGCTCACCAAGGACAGTCCTGGCCACTGAAGCTTTCTTT.